The clone carrying this T cell receptor beta chain appeared a few times. Its specificity is unknown. The data were obtained in a study of T cells in Graves' hyperthyroidism and ophthalmopathy. What was amplified from RNA transcripts were TCR beta CDR3 regions. Using the HTBI primer set, a first-round RT-PCR was run on the TCR CDR3. MiXCR was run by TCRdb on the multiplex PCR reads, yielding one entry per CDR3 protein. The profile shows approximately 300,000 distinct CDR3 sequences, roughly 17% of them singletons. The germline V and J ends were trimmed by 0 bases and 1 base, with 8 bases remaining between them. This CDR3 region has 15 residues. In germline, CDR1 is LNHDA, CDR2 SQIVND (reference sequence). Regarding the study as a whole: A model using 13 V-J features told ophthalmopathy apart from stable hyperthyroidism.

This receptor was identified in a man under 40 with Graves' hyperthyroidism. The rearrangement uses TRBV19 and TRBJ2-3; TRBD1 or TRBD2 may be the D gene (5 bases each). Sequencing used blood. The CDR3 DNA is TGTGCCAGTAGTATAGAAAGAGGGGGCACAGATACGCAGTATTTT. Encoded protein: CASSIERGGTDTQYF.